Listed here are 24 T cell receptor beta chains from one sample, sequenced in a study of regulatory T cells in long-lasting Graves disease. Described time point: newly diagnosed GD, antithyroid drugs for less than 3 months. There was RNA extracted from PBMCs, and the TCR library was made from it. HTBI primers from iRepertoire and Arm-PCR of CDR3 regions yielded the TCR beta libraries. TCRdb re-analysed the multiplex PCR reads in MiXCR, keeping a single row per CDR3 protein. The table lists hundreds of thousands of distinct CDR3 sequences, around 15% of them singletons. Another study also made use of these data, one on T cells in Graves' hyperthyroidism and ophthalmopathy.

The material sequenced was peripheral blood mononuclear cells (PBMCs), taken at new diagnosis, from a patient treated with antithyroid drugs. Receptors originate from a woman in her twenties or thirties with Graves disease.

The chain joins TRBV20-1 to TRBJ1-4, with TRBD1 as a possible D gene (5 bases). The CDR3 is made up of 15 amino acids. Trimming took 3 bases from V and 7 from J, leaving 18 bases between them. Germline V lookup: CDR1 DFQATT, CDR2 SNEGSKA (reference sequence). The CDR3 region has the DNA TGCAGTGCTAGCCCGTATAGCCAGGGAGGTGAAAAACTGTTTTTT. Translated, it gives CSASPYSQGGEKLFF.

V and J are TRBV11-2 and TRBJ2-7; either TRBD1 or TRBD2 may fit D (8 bases each). CDR3 size: 18 residues. Trimming took off 2 bases at V and 1 base at J, with 21 bases between the two ends. The germline V gene has CDR1 SGHAT and CDR2 FQNNGV. The CDR3 loop reads CASSLLRGGDRLSYEQYF. For the CDR3, the DNA is TGTGCCAGCAGCTTATTACGGGGGGGGGACAGGCTTTCCTACGAGCAGTACTTC.

There are many counts of this clonotype. The genes are TRBV20-1 and TRBJ1-2; 7 positions agree with TRBD1. CDR3 length equals 16 residues. Germline V gene lookup returns CDR1 DFQATT and CDR2 SNEGSKA (reference sequence). V shed 0 bases, J shed 8 bases, and the junction held 15 bases outside the gene matches. CDR3 nucleotide sequence: TGCAGTGCTAGAGATCCGAGACAGGGAGGAGAGGGCGGCTACACCTTC. Amino acid sequence: CSARDPRQGGEGGYTF.

This clonotype occurred many times. The chain joins TRBV28 to TRBJ1-1, with unresolved D. The germline V gene has CDR1 MDHEN and CDR2 SYDVKM. This CDR3 has 15 residues. Trimming removed 5 bases from V and 1 base from J, with 14 bases in between. CDR3 in DNA: TGTGCCAGCAGTCCCACAACTTCTCGGAACACTGAAGCTTTCTTT. Translated, it gives CASSPTTSRNTEAFF.

In its sample, this clonotype was seen a few times. The CDR3 bases are TGTGCCACCTGCCGCGACGGACTAGCGGGGAAAGACAATGAGCAGTTCTTC. Translated, it gives CATCRDGLAGKDNEQFF. This chain uses TRBV6-1 with TRBJ2-1; TRBD2 aligns across 12 bases. After removal of 10 bases from V and 5 bases from J, the junction contained 15 bases not matched to a gene. Germline assignment: CDR1 MNHNS and CDR2 SASEGT. The CDR3 runs to 17 residues.

This chain links TRBV9 with TRBJ2-2; maybe TRBD2 (5 bases). CDR1 and CDR2 (germline): SGDLS, YYNGEE. Trimming removed 5 bases from V and 5 bases from J, with 10 bases in between. The CDR3 covers 13 residues. The CDR3 coding sequence is TGTGCCAGCAGTGGGTGGGAGACCGGGGAGCTGTTTTTT. Translation gives CASSGWETGELFF.

This clonotype was seen ten or more times. This sequence joins TRBV28 and TRBJ1-5; D is perhaps TRBD1 (6 bases). Germline loops: CDR1 MDHEN, CDR2 SYDVKM. The CDR3 extends over 14 amino acids. Deletions cut 4 bases from V and 3 bases from J, with 10 bases between. CDR3 bases: TGTGCCAGCAGTTGGCGACAGGCCAATCAGCCCCAGCATTTT. Encoded protein: CASSWRQANQPQHF.

This clonotype occurred a few times. The chain combines TRBV7-9 with TRBJ2-5; maybe TRBD2 (5 bases). This CDR3 comprises 15 residues. V was shortened by 3 bases and J by 4 bases, with 15 bases between the two germline ends. The germline CDR1 and CDR2 sequences are SEHNR and FQNEAQ (reference sequence). The CDR3, as DNA: TGTGCCAGCAGCTTTTGGTCGGTGGGAGCAGAGACCCAGTACTTC. The encoded protein is CASSFWSVGAETQYF.

The V and J genes are TRBV5-1 and TRBJ2-6; 8 bases fit TRBD1. Unmatched junction bases numbered 7, after V lost 4 bases and J lost 4 bases. Per germline, CDR1 SGHRS and CDR2 YFSETQ. The CDR3 consists of 16 residues. The CDR3 here is CASSGTGIQGANVLTF. The CDR3, as DNA: TGCGCCAGCAGCGGGACAGGCATTCAAGGGGCCAACGTCCTGACTTTC.

The V and J genes are TRBV5-1 and TRBJ2-7; D may be TRBD2 (7 bases). Trimming took off 2 bases at V and 2 bases at J, with 17 bases between the two ends. CDR1 and CDR2 from the germline V gene are SGHRS and YFSETQ. This CDR3 comprises 16 residues. CDR3 region: CASSFGGGDTTYEQYF. In nucleotides, the CDR3 is TGCGCCAGCAGCTTCGGAGGGGGGGATACAACCTACGAGCAGTACTTC.

This clonotype was recorded at least ten times. V gene TRBV6-5 combines with J gene TRBJ2-7; D is perhaps TRBD1 or TRBD2 (6 bases each). Germline assignment: CDR1 MNHEY and CDR2 SVGAGI. With 0 bases removed from V and 5 bases from J, the gap between germline ends came to 14 bases. This CDR3 region has 15 residues. The CDR3 sequence is CASSYSGGSWDEQYF. The DNA of the CDR3 is TGTGCCAGCAGTTACTCGGGGGGCTCTTGGGACGAGCAGTACTTC.

The gene calls are TRBV3-1 and TRBJ2-1, with D possibly being TRBD2 (5 bases). CDR3 length: 13 residues. Germline CDR1 LGHDT, CDR2 YNNKEL (reference sequence). V was trimmed by 4 bases and J by 8 bases, leaving 12 bases between them. This CDR3 is CASSPGSSDEQFF. In nucleotides, the CDR3 is TGTGCCAGCAGCCCGGGAAGTAGCGATGAGCAGTTCTTC.

This clonotype occurred a few times. This sequence joins TRBV20-1 and TRBJ1-2; no reliable D call. Deletions cut 3 bases from V and 9 bases from J, with 17 bases between. The CDR3 covers 13 residues. Germline values: CDR1 DFQATT, CDR2 SNEGSKA (reference sequence). Here the CDR3 DNA reads TGCAGTGCTAGTGAATCGATGAATAATAGCTACACCTTC. Its translation: CSASESMNNSYTF.

This clonotype was seen at least ten times. This chain joins TRBV28 and TRBJ2-1, with 8 bases aligning to TRBD1. The CDR3 length is 16 residues. V lost 7 bases, J lost 0 bases, and 8 bases stayed unmatched. Germline lookup yields CDR1 MDHEN and CDR2 SYDVKM. This CDR3 reads CASITQGAFSYNEQFF. CDR3 DNA: TGTGCCAGCATTACTCAGGGGGCGTTCTCCTACAATGAGCAGTTCTTC.

This clonotype was seen only a few times. This sequence joins TRBV30 and TRBJ2-1, with TRBD1 matching over 9 bases. Germline V gene data show CDR1 as GTSNPN and CDR2 as SVGIG (reference sequence). V gave up 1 base and J gave up 0 bases; unmatched junction bases: 7. The CDR3 has 17 residues. DNA for the CDR3: TGTGCCTGGAGTGGGAGGACAGGGGCCAGCTCCTACAATGAGCAGTTCTTC. Protein sequence: CAWSGRTGASSYNEQFF.

This clonotype was counted at least ten times. The CDR3 DNA reads TGTGCCAGCACTCGGGAGGGCCCCGGGGAGCTGTTTTTT. It translates to CASTREGPGELFF. The rearrangement joins TRBV2 to TRBJ2-2; 8 bases align to TRBD2. The CDR3 extends over 13 amino acids. Trimming cost V 7 bases and J 6 bases; bases outside gene matches: 4. Germline V lookup: CDR1 SNHLY, CDR2 FYNNEI.

V is TRBV5-4 and J is TRBJ1-2, with D uncertain. The CDR3 is made up of 13 amino acids. Per the germline V gene, CDR1 is SGHNT and CDR2 is YYREEE (reference sequence). Deletions cut 1 base from V and 5 bases from J, with 9 bases between. The CDR3 region has the DNA TGTGCCAGCAGCTTGACAGATATTTATGGCTACACCTTC. Translating gives CASSLTDIYGYTF.

This clonotype was detected only a few times. The chain has TRBV9 and TRBJ2-1; the D is unclear. CDR3 length equals 13 residues. Germline assignment: CDR1 SGDLS and CDR2 YYNGEE. V shed 0 bases and J shed 8 bases, with 9 bases lying between them. CDR3 amino acids: CASSVAVFDEQFF. The DNA of the CDR3 is TGTGCCAGCAGCGTAGCAGTTTTCGATGAGCAGTTCTTC.

The chain links TRBV20-1 to TRBJ1-6, with D perhaps TRBD1 (5 bases). V lost 6 bases to trimming and J lost 2 bases, with 14 bases between them. The CDR3 runs to 15 residues. Germline V gene sequence: CDR1 DFQATT, CDR2 SNEGSKA (reference sequence). CDR3 sequence reads: CSAHRDRTYNSPLHF. CDR3 in DNA: TGCAGTGCCCATAGGGACCGTACCTATAATTCACCCCTCCACTTT.

This clonotype was detected only a few times. The chain couples TRBV5-1 to TRBJ2-7; D may match TRBD1 or TRBD2 (5 bases each). Germline V gives CDR1 SGHRS, CDR2 YFSETQ. V lost 6 bases and J lost 3, with 19 bases in between. CDR3 length: 15 residues. CDR3 region: CASKVGEGIFYEQYF. The CDR3 DNA follows: TGCGCCAGCAAAGTGGGCGAGGGGATTTTCTACGAGCAGTACTTC.

This clonotype was counted many times. V and J are TRBV12-3 or TRBV12-4 and TRBJ1-6; no firm D call. This CDR3 is 13 amino acids long. The ends were cut back, 4 bases at V and 10 bases at J, with 11 bases in the middle. This CDR3 reads CASSWRVGSPLHF. The CDR3 nucleotides are TGTGCCAGCAGTTGGAGGGTTGGATCACCCCTCCACTTT.

This clonotype occurred once. J is TRBJ2-3 and V is TRBV2; TRBD2 matches at 8 bases. The CDR3 runs to 14 residues. From germline, CDR1 is SNHLY and CDR2 FYNNEI. The junction had 6 bases not matched to a gene; V was cut back by 8 bases and J by 2 bases. CDR3 DNA: TGTGCCAGCCGAGCGGGGGAGAACACAGATACGCAGTATTTT. Its protein is CASRAGENTDTQYF.

This clonotype was seen more than once but under ten times. The chain uses TRBV3-1 and TRBJ1-2; 9 nucleotides match TRBD1. This CDR3 region has 13 residues. Germline loops: CDR1 LGHDT, CDR2 YNNKEL (reference sequence). V trimming: 1 base; J trimming: 7 bases; junction bases outside the gene matches: 1. The CDR3 is CASSQGTGAGYTF. The CDR3 coding sequence is TGTGCCAGCAGCCAAGGGACAGGGGCTGGCTACACCTTC.

Many counts were recorded for this clonotype. The V and J genes are TRBV6-1 and TRBJ2-7, with 10 bases identical to TRBD2. The CDR3 consists of 15 residues. Per the germline V gene, CDR1 is MNHNS and CDR2 is SASEGT. V lost 5 bases and J lost 5; bases outside the gene matches: 9. The CDR3 DNA follows: TGTGCCAGCAGTAGACAGAGCGGGAGGGGAAACGAGCAGTACTTC. Its protein product is CASSRQSGRGNEQYF.